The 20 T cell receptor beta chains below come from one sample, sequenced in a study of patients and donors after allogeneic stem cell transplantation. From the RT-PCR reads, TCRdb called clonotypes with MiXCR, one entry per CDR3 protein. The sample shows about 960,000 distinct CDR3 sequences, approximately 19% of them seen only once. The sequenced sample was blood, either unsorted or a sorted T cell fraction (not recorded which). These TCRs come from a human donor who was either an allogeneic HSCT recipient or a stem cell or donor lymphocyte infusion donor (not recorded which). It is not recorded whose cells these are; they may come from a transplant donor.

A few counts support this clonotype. The CDR3 DNA follows: TGTGCCAGCAGCCTCGGGACAGGGGAGGCCGAGCAGTACTTC. It codes for CASSLGTGEAEQYF. This chain links TRBV7-9 with TRBJ2-7; 10 bases match TRBD1. CDR1 is SEHNR and CDR2 is FQNEAQ in the germline V gene (reference sequence). Losses at the gene ends were 5 bases for V and 6 bases for J; bases not matched to a gene: 7. The CDR3 is 14 amino acids.

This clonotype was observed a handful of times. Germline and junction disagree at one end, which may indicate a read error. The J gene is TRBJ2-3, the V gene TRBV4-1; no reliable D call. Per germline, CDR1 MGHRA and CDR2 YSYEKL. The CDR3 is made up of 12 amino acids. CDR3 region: CASSQALDSQYF. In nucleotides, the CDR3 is TGCGCCAGCAGCCAAGCCCTAGATTCGCAGTATTTT.

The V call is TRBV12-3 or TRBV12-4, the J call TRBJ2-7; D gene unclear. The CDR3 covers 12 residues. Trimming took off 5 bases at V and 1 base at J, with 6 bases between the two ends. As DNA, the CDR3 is TGTGCCAGCAGTACACAATCCTACGAGCAGTACTTC. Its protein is CASSTQSYEQYF.

The CDR3: CASSRNRGPYEQYF. The CDR3 nucleotides are TGTGCCAGCAGCCGAAACAGGGGACCCTACGAGCAGTACTTC. V usage is TRBV16 and J usage is TRBJ2-7, with 7 positions matching TRBD1. The CDR3 has 14 amino acids. J gave up 2 bases and V 4 bases, and 5 bases lay outside the gene matches. CDR1 is KGHSY, CDR2 FQNENV, per germline.

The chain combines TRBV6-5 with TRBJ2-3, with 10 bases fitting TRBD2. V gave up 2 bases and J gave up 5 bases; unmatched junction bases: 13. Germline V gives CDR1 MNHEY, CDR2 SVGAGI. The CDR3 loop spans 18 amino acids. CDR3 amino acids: CASSYPLFSGGLKDTQYF. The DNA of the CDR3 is TGTGCCAGCAGTTACCCTCTTTTTAGCGGGGGGTTGAAAGATACGCAGTATTTT.

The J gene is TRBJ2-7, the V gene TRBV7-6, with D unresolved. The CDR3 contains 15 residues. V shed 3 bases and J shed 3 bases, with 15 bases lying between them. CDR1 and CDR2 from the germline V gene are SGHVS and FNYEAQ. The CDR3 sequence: CASSLSSAKFYEQYF. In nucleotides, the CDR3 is TGTGCCAGCAGCTTGTCTAGTGCCAAGTTCTACGAGCAGTACTTC.

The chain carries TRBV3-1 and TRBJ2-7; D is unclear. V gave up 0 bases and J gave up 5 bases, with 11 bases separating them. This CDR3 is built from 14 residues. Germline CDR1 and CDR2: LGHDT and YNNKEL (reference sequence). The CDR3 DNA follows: TGTGCCAGCAGCCAAGATCGAAGGATTCACGAGCAGTACTTC. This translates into CASSQDRRIHEQYF.

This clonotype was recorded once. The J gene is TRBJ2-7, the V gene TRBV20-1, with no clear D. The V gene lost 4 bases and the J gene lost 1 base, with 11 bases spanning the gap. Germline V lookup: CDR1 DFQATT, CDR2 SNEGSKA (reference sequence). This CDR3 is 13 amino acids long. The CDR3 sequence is CSAIPGISYEQYF. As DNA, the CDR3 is TGCAGTGCTATTCCGGGCATATCCTACGAGCAGTACTTC.

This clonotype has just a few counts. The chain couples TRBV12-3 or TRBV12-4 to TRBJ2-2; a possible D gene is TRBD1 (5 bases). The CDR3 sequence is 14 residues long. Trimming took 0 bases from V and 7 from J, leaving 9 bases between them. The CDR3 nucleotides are TGTGCCAGCAGTTTAGCAGGGGCCGGCGGGGAGCTGTTTTTT. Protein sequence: CASSLAGAGGELFF.

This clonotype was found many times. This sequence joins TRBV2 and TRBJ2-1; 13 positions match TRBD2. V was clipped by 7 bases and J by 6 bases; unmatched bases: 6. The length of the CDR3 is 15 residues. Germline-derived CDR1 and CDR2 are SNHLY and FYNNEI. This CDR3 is CASTEGLAGSNEQFF. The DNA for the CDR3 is TGTGCCAGCACAGAGGGACTAGCGGGAAGCAATGAGCAGTTCTTC. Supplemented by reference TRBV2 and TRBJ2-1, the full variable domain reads EPEVTQTPSHQVTQMGQEVILRCVPISNHLYFYWYRQILGQKVEFLVSFYNNEISEKSEIFDDQFSVERPDGSNFTLKIRSTKLEDSAMYFCASTEGLAGSNEQFFGPGTRLTVL.

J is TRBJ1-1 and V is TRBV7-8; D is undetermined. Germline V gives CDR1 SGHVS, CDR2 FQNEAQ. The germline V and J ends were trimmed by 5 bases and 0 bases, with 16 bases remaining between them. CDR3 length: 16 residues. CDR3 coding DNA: TGTGCCAGCAGCCTCTCCCCCCCGTGGGTGAACACTGAAGCTTTCTTT. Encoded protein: CASSLSPPWVNTEAFF.

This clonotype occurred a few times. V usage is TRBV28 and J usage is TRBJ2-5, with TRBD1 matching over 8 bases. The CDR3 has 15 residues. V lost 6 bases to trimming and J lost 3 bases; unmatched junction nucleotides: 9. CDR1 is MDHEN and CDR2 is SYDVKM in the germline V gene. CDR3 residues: CASSGLDRDEETQYF. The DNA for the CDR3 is TGTGCCAGCAGCGGCCTGGACAGGGACGAAGAGACCCAGTACTTC.

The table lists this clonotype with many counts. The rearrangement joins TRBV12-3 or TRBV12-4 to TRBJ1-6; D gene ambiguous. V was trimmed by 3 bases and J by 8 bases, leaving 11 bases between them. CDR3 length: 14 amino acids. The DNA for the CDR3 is TGTGCCAGCAGTTTCGGGGAGAAATATTCACCCCTCCACTTT. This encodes CASSFGEKYSPLHF.

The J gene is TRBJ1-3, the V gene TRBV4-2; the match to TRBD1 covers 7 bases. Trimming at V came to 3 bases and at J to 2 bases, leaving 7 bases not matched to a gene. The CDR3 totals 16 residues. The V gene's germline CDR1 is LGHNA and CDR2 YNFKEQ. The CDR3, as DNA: TGTGCCAGCAGCCAGCCCTCGACAGGGCCTGGAAACACCATATATTTT. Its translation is CASSQPSTGPGNTIYF.

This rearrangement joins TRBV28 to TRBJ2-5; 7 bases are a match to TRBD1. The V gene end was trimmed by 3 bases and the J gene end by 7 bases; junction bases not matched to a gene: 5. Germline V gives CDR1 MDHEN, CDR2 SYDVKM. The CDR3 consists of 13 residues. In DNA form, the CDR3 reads TGTGCCAGCAGTTTCGAGGGGGCCAGGACCCAGTACTTC. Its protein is CASSFEGARTQYF.

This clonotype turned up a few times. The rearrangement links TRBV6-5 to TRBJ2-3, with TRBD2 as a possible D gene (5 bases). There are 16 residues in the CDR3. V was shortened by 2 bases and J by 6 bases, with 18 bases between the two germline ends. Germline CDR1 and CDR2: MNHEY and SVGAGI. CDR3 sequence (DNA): TGTGCCAGCAGTTACGGGCTGGCTAGCAAAGGGGATACGCAGTATTTT. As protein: CASSYGLASKGDTQYF.

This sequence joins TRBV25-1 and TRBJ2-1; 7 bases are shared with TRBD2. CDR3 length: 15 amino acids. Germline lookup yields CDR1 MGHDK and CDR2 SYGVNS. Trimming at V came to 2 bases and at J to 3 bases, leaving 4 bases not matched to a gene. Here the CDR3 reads CASSEMGGDYNEQFF. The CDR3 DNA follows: TGTGCCAGCAGTGAAATGGGAGGGGACTACAATGAGCAGTTCTTC.

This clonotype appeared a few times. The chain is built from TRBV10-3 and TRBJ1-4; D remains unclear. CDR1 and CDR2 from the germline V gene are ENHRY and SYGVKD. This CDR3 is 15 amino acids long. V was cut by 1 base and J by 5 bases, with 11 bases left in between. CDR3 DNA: TGTGCCATCAGTGAGTTGGCGACACCGAATGAAAAACTGTTTTTT. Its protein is CAISELATPNEKLFF.

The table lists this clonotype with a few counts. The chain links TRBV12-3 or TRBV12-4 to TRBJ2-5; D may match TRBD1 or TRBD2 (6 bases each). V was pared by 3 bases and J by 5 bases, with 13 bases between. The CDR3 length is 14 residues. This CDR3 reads CASSFTGASETQYF. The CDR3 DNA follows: TGTGCCAGCAGTTTTACGGGGGCGAGCGAGACCCAGTACTTC.

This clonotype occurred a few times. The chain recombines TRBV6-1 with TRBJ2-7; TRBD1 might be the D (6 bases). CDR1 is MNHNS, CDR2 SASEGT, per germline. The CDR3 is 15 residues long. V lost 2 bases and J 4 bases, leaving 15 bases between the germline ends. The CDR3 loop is CASSERGIANYEQYF. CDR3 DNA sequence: TGTGCCAGCAGTGAAAGGGGGATCGCGAATTACGAGCAGTACTTC.